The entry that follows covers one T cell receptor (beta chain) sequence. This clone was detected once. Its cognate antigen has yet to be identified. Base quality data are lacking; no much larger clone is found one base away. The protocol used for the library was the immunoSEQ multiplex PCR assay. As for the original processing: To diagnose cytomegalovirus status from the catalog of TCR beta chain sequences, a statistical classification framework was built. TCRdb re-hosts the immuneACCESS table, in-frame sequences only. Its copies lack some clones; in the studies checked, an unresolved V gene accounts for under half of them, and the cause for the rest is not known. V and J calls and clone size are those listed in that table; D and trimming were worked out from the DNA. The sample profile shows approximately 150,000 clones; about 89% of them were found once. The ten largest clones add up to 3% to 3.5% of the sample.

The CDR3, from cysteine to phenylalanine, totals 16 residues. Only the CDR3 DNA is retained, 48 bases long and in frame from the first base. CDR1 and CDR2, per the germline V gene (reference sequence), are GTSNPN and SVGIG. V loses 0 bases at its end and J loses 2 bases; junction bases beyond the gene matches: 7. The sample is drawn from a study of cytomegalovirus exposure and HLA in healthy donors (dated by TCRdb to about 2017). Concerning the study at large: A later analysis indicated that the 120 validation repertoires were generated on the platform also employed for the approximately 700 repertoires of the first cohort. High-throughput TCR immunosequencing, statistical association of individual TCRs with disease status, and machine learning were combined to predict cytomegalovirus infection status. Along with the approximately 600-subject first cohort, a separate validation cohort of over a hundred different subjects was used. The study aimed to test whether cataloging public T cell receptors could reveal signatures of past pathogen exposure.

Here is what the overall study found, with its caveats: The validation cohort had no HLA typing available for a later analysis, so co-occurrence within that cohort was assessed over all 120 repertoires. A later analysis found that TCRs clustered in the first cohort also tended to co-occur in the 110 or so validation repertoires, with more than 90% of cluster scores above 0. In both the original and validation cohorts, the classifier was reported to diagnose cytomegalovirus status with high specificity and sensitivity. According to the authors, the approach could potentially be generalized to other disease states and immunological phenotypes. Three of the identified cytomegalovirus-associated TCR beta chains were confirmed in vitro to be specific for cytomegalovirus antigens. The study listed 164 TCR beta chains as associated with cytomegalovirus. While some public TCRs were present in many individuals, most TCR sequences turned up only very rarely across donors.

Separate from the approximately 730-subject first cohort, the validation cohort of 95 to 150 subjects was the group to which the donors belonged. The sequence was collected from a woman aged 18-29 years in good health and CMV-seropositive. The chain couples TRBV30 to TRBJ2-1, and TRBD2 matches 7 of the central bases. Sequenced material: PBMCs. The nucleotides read TGTGCCTGGAGTGTACCCGCGGGAGTTACCTACAATGAGCAGTTCTTC. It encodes CAWSVPAGVTYNEQFF.